The 25 T cell receptor beta chains below come from one sample, sequenced in a study of blood T cell repertoires in COVID-19. The repertoire was sequenced with immunoSEQ multiplex PCR; TCRdb's copy has only in-frame clones and lacks some. Of approximately 120,000 clones in the sample, approximately 84% were seen once. Source material: peripheral blood. These receptors all come from a woman aged 45-59 years who had recovered from COVID-19.

The gene calls are TRBV2 and TRBJ2-7, with TRBD2 as a possible D gene (6 bases). The V end was cut by 11 bases, the J end by 2 bases, with 13 bases between. This CDR3 has 12 residues. Germline lookup yields CDR1 SNHLY and CDR2 FYNNEI. The CDR3 DNA follows: TGTGCCGGCCGGGACTTCACCTACGAGCAGTACTTC. It translates to CAGRDFTYEQYF.

The V call is TRBV7-9, the J call TRBJ2-3, with 12 positions matching TRBD2. The V gene's germline CDR1 is SEHNR and CDR2 FQNEAQ (reference sequence). The CDR3 is 14 amino acids. V was pared by 4 bases and J by 6 bases, with 2 bases of the junction left unmatched. The CDR3 DNA sequence: TGTGCCAGCAGCTCAGGACTAGCGGGGGATACGCAGTATTTT. Translated: CASSSGLAGDTQYF.

This clone was seen just once. The chain combines TRBV4-1 with TRBJ2-3; D possibly corresponds to TRBD1 (5 bases). The CDR3 loop spans 14 amino acids. Germline V gene lookup returns CDR1 MGHRA and CDR2 YSYEKL. With 0 bases removed from V and 6 bases from J, the gap between germline ends came to 10 bases. As DNA, the CDR3 is TGCGCCAGCAGCCAAGAGGGGCTTCCGGATACGCAGTATTTT. This codes for CASSQEGLPDTQYF.

The chain carries TRBV7-8 and TRBJ2-5; TRBD1 matches 7 bases. The length of the CDR3 is 18 residues. Germline CDR1 reads SGHVS; CDR2 reads FQNEAQ. V was clipped by 5 bases and J by 0 bases; unmatched bases: 15. The CDR3 DNA follows: TGTGCCAGCAGCCGCCGGGACAGCAAAACTTTGTACCAAGAGACCCAGTACTTC. This encodes CASSRRDSKTLYQETQYF.

The chain joins TRBV19 to TRBJ2-1, with TRBD2 matching 8 bases. In germline, CDR1 is LNHDA, CDR2 SQIVND (reference sequence). The trim removed 4 bases at V and 8 bases at J, leaving 22 bases unmatched. This CDR3 has 19 amino acids. The CDR3 region is CASSNRDHSPAGVKDEQFF. The CDR3 nucleotides read TGTGCCAGTAGTAACAGGGACCACTCCCCAGCGGGAGTTAAGGATGAGCAGTTCTTC.

V is TRBV6-6 and J is TRBJ1-5; 7 nucleotides line up with TRBD1. This CDR3 region has 15 residues. CDR1 MNHNY and CDR2 SVGAGI come from the germline V gene (reference sequence). Trimming cost V 6 bases and J 0 bases; bases outside gene matches: 5. In nucleotides, the CDR3 is TGTGCCAGCAGCCCAGGGGGGTATAGCAATCAGCCCCAGCATTTT. This gives the protein CASSPGGYSNQPQHF.

This chain connects TRBV29-1 to TRBJ2-5; D is perhaps TRBD1 (5 bases). V lost 4 bases, J lost 2 bases, and 8 bases lay in between. Germline V gene data show CDR1 as SQVTM and CDR2 as ANQGSEA. The CDR3 consists of 12 residues. This chain's CDR3 is CSVVSGQETQYF. CDR3 sequence (DNA): TGCAGCGTTGTTTCAGGGCAAGAGACCCAGTACTTC.

The V and J genes are TRBV10-1 and TRBJ1-6; the D gene is possibly TRBD1 (6 bases). Germline CDR1 is WNHNN and CDR2 is SYGVQD (reference sequence). V lost 6 bases, J lost 6 bases, and 9 bases lay in between. The CDR3 extends over 13 amino acids. In nucleotides, the CDR3 is TGCGCCAGCAGCTGGACAGTTAATTCACCCCTCCACTTT. Residues: CASSWTVNSPLHF.

The genes are TRBV3-1 (or the pseudogene TRBV3-2) and TRBJ1-6; D gene unclear. Germline CDR1 and CDR2: LGHDT and YNNKEL (reference sequence). Trimming shortened V by 2 bases and J by 7 bases, and 9 bases separated the two germline ends. This CDR3 region has 14 residues. The CDR3 here is CASSQLEGNSPLHF. CDR3 coding DNA: TGTGCCAGCAGCCAATTAGAGGGAAATTCACCCCTCCACTTT.

The chain uses TRBV3-1 (or the pseudogene TRBV3-2) and TRBJ2-7; 9 nucleotides agree with TRBD1. The germline CDR1 and CDR2 sequences are LGHDT and YNNKEL (reference sequence). The V and J ends lost 4 bases and 7 bases, in that order; junction bases with no gene match: 5. This CDR3 has 13 residues. CDR3: CASSLGTGREQYF. The DNA of the CDR3 is TGTGCCAGCAGCCTCGGGACAGGGCGGGAGCAGTACTTC.

CDR3 sequence reads: CASSTRQEDSSPLHF. The CDR3 nucleotides read TGTGCCAGCAGCACCAGACAGGAGGATAGTTCACCCCTCCACTTT. V and J are TRBV21-1 and TRBJ1-6; the DNA was not compared with TRBD1, the D call given in the table. TRBV21-1 is shown as a pseudogene. The CDR3 contains 15 residues.

This rearrangement joins TRBV2 to TRBJ2-3, with unresolved D. CDR1 is SNHLY and CDR2 is FYNNEI in the germline V gene. The CDR3 is 14 residues long. Deletions cut 2 bases from V and 2 bases from J, with 8 bases between. The CDR3 here is CASSELQVTDTQYF. The CDR3 nucleotides are TGTGCCAGCAGTGAACTCCAGGTCACAGATACGCAGTATTTT.

The chain is built from TRBV9 and TRBJ2-5; D might be TRBD1 (6 bases). The CDR3 covers 15 residues. V was cut by 0 bases and J by 5 bases, with 14 bases left in between. Per germline, CDR1 SGDLS and CDR2 YYNGEE. This CDR3 reads CASSVGQGRGETQYF. The DNA of the CDR3 is TGTGCCAGCAGCGTAGGGCAGGGGAGAGGGGAGACCCAGTACTTC.

The chain is built from TRBV4-2 and TRBJ1-2; the match to TRBD1 covers 9 bases. Trimming removed 3 bases from V and 3 bases from J; junction bases left unmatched: 2. Germline-derived CDR1 and CDR2 are LGHNA and YNFKEQ. The CDR3 is made up of 14 amino acids. CDR3 DNA sequence: TGTGCCAGCAGCCAGCGGACAGGGGACTATGGCTACACCTTC. As protein: CASSQRTGDYGYTF.

This CDR3 is CAISVGLAGAEYNEQFF. CDR3 bases: TGTGCCATCAGTGTAGGGCTAGCGGGGGCAGAATACAATGAGCAGTTCTTC. The chain employs TRBV10-3 and TRBJ2-1; 10 bases are a match to TRBD2. Germline CDR1 reads ENHRY; CDR2 reads SYGVKD. Trimming took 4 bases from V and 4 from J; bases not matched to a gene: 10. The CDR3 covers 17 residues.

This clone was counted between two and nine times. The chain is built from TRBV7-2 and TRBJ2-7, with TRBD2 identical over 9 bases. CDR3 length equals 16 residues. CDR1 SGHTA and CDR2 FQGNSA come from the germline V gene. Losses at the gene ends were 0 bases for V and 0 bases for J; bases not matched to a gene: 3. CDR3 in amino acids: CASSLASGRNSYEQYF. The CDR3 DNA sequence: TGTGCCAGCAGCTTAGCCAGCGGGAGGAACTCCTACGAGCAGTACTTC.

The chain couples TRBV18 to TRBJ2-2, with D hard to call. The germline V gene encodes CDR1 KGHSH and CDR2 LQKENI. V was shortened by 3 bases and J by 4 bases, with 6 bases between the two germline ends. The CDR3 is 13 residues long. The CDR3 sequence is CASSPDITGELFF. The CDR3 coding sequence is TGTGCCAGCTCACCTGACATCACCGGGGAGCTGTTTTTT.

The table lists this clone with a count of one. This chain links TRBV7-2 with TRBJ2-3; possible D gene TRBD1, 5 bases. Germline CDR1 SGHTA, CDR2 FQGNSA. V was trimmed by 3 bases and J by 2 bases, leaving 12 bases between them. This CDR3 is built from 15 residues. DNA of the CDR3: TGTGCCAGCAGCTTTTTGGCGGACACCACAGATACGCAGTATTTT. Amino acid sequence: CASSFLADTTDTQYF.

The V gene is TRBV19, the J gene TRBJ1-1; 8 nucleotides line up with TRBD1. V shed 8 bases and J 4 bases; nucleotides not matched to a gene: 6. In germline, CDR1 is LNHDA, CDR2 SQIVND (reference sequence). The CDR3 runs 13 residues. The chain's CDR3 is CASRNRGGTEAFF. CDR3 nucleotides: TGTGCCAGTCGGAACAGGGGGGGCACTGAAGCTTTCTTT.

DNA of the CDR3: TGTGCCAGCAGCTTGGGAGGTTCTGAAAAACTGTTTTTT. This sequence encodes CASSLGGSEKLFF. The rearrangement links TRBV5-5 to TRBJ1-4; D is unresolved. The CDR3 contains 13 residues. The V gene lost 0 bases and the J gene lost 7 bases, with 7 bases spanning the gap. Germline V gene sequence: CDR1 SGHKS, CDR2 YYEKEE (reference sequence).

This chain's CDR3 is CSVDGAGKGGYTF. The CDR3 DNA sequence: TGCAGCGTTGATGGGGCGGGGAAAGGTGGCTACACCTTC. V and J are TRBV29-1 and TRBJ1-2; a weak D match, TRBD1 (5 bases). The CDR3 has 13 residues. V lost 3 bases to trimming and J lost 7 bases, with 15 bases between them. CDR1 is SQVTM, CDR2 ANQGSEA, per germline.

The chain carries TRBV3-1 (or the pseudogene TRBV3-2) and TRBJ2-4; TRBD1 aligns across 11 bases. The ends lost 4 bases at V and 4 bases at J; junction bases unmatched: 15. CDR3 length: 19 amino acids. Germline assignment: CDR1 LGHDT and CDR2 YNNKEL (reference sequence). CDR3 nucleotides: TGTGCCAGCAGCCTCGGACAGGGGGCGGTGGGGCCTTCTAAAAACATTCAGTACTTC. As protein: CASSLGQGAVGPSKNIQYF.

This rearrangement joins TRBV10-3 to TRBJ1-1; D is uncertain. The V and J ends lost 3 bases and 5 bases respectively, with 10 bases between them. The CDR3 runs to 13 residues. Per the germline V gene, CDR1 is ENHRY and CDR2 is SYGVKD. CDR3 nucleotide sequence: TGTGCCATCAGTGACAACTACTTAACTGAAGCTTTCTTT. Its protein is CAISDNYLTEAFF.

The gene calls are TRBV3-1 (or the pseudogene TRBV3-2) and TRBJ2-1, with TRBD1 matching over 9 bases. This CDR3 has 15 amino acids. V shed 3 bases, J shed 6 bases, and the junction held 6 bases outside the gene matches. CDR1 and CDR2 from the germline V gene are LGHDT and YNNKEL (reference sequence). The chain's CDR3 is CASSQDRGPINEQFF. Here the CDR3 DNA reads TGTGCCAGCAGCCAGGACAGGGGTCCCATCAATGAGCAGTTCTTC.

In DNA, the CDR3 is TGTGCCAGCAGGCCGGGAACGGGGGTCCAGGTTGGCTACACCTTC. Encoded protein: CASRPGTGVQVGYTF. V gene TRBV7-2 combines with J gene TRBJ1-2; tentatively, D is TRBD1 (5 bases). Germline CDR1 SGHTA, CDR2 FQGNSA. The CDR3 has 15 amino acids. The V gene lost 6 bases and the J gene lost 7 bases, with 21 bases spanning the gap.